One and the same sample provided the 25 T cell receptor beta chains below, sequenced in a study of blood T cell repertoires in COVID-19. Profiled with immunoSEQ multiplex PCR; TCRdb holds only in-frame clones, not every one. The sample records some 100,000 clones, 80% to 90% being singletons. Sequenced: PBMCs or T cells enriched from blood (not recorded which). The source is a woman between 45 and 65 years old who had recovered from COVID-19.

V is TRBV28 and J is TRBJ1-1; TRBD1 matches 10 bases. The CDR3 extends over 16 amino acids. The J segment lost 1 base and the V segment lost 5 bases, leaving 7 bases of the junction unmatched. Germline V gene lookup returns CDR1 MDHEN and CDR2 SYDVKM. CDR3 in DNA: TGTGCCAGCAGTCCTCCCGGGACAGGGGCGAACACTGAAGCTTTCTTT. This encodes CASSPPGTGANTEAFF.

This sequence joins TRBV7-3 and TRBJ2-5; TRBD1 matches 8 bases. Germline V lookup: CDR1 SGHTA, CDR2 FQGTGA. V shed 5 bases and J 5 bases; nucleotides not matched to a gene: 10. This CDR3 is 15 amino acids long. The CDR3 sequence is CASSHAGGAWETQYF. For the CDR3, the DNA is TGTGCCAGCAGCCACGCAGGGGGCGCCTGGGAGACCCAGTACTTC.

The chain couples TRBV5-5 to TRBJ1-3; maybe TRBD1 (6 bases). Germline V gene data show CDR1 as SGHKS and CDR2 as YYEKEE (reference sequence). Trimming removed 0 bases at V and 2 bases at J, with 6 bases between. The CDR3 is made up of 14 amino acids. The CDR3 is CASSLAGAGNTIYF. The CDR3 region has the DNA TGTGCCAGCAGCTTGGCAGGGGCTGGAAACACCATATATTTT.

CDR3 amino acids: CAWSINRQGAVRNTEAFF. The CDR3, as DNA: TGTGCCTGGAGTATTAACAGACAGGGGGCGGTGAGGAACACTGAAGCTTTCTTT. This rearrangement joins TRBV30 to TRBJ1-1, with TRBD1 matching 10 bases. Germline CDR1 GTSNPN, CDR2 SVGIG (reference sequence). Trimming took 2 bases from V and 1 from J; bases not matched to a gene: 13. There are 18 residues in the CDR3.

The CDR3 spells CASSPRTMAPYNEQFF. CDR3 nucleotides: TGTGCCAGCAGTCCCCGTACTATGGCCCCATACAATGAGCAGTTCTTC. V gene TRBV28 combines with J gene TRBJ2-1, with D uncertain. The CDR3 consists of 16 residues. Germline V gives CDR1 MDHEN, CDR2 SYDVKM. V gave up 5 bases and J gave up 4 bases, with 18 bases separating them.

The chain's CDR3 is CASSWQSFYEQYF. Here the CDR3 DNA reads TGTGCCAGCAGTTGGCAATCCTTCTACGAGCAGTACTTC. The rearrangement joins TRBV28 to TRBJ2-7; D not resolved. Per the germline V gene, CDR1 is MDHEN and CDR2 is SYDVKM. Trimming stripped 4 bases from V and 3 bases from J, with 10 bases between. This CDR3 spans 13 amino acids.

J is TRBJ1-1 and V is TRBV20-1; no firm D call. CDR1 is DFQATT, CDR2 SNEGSKA, per germline (reference sequence). Trimming left V 3 bases short and J 2 bases short, with 7 bases between. This CDR3 has 12 residues. CDR3 bases: TGCAGTGCTAGTCGGGGAAACACTGAAGCTTTCTTT. This sequence encodes CSASRGNTEAFF.

This clone occurred once. The chain combines TRBV9 with TRBJ1-6; TRBD1 aligns across 7 bases. CDR3 size: 14 residues. V lost 3 bases to trimming and J lost 6 bases; unmatched junction nucleotides: 3. Germline values: CDR1 SGDLS, CDR2 YYNGEE. In DNA, the CDR3 is TGTGCCAGCAGCGCCGGACAGGCTAATTCACCCCTCCACTTT. This gives the protein CASSAGQANSPLHF.

This sequence joins TRBV30 and TRBJ2-2, with TRBD2 matching 11 bases. This CDR3 region has 14 residues. Germline V gene sequence: CDR1 GTSNPN, CDR2 SVGIG (reference sequence). The J segment lost 3 bases and the V segment lost 5 bases, leaving 2 bases of the junction unmatched. CDR3 loop: CAWLAGGYTGELFF. In DNA form, the CDR3 reads TGTGCCTGGCTAGCGGGAGGTTACACCGGGGAGCTGTTTTTT.

The chain recombines TRBV5-1 with TRBJ1-4; D may be TRBD1 (5 bases). CDR1 and CDR2 (germline): SGHRS, YFSETQ. Trimming cost V 1 base and J 8 bases, with 21 bases left between them. The CDR3 totals 17 residues. The CDR3: CASSLSKGRSLGEKLFF. CDR3 nucleotides: TGCGCCAGCAGCTTGAGCAAGGGGCGAAGCCTGGGGGAAAAACTGTTTTTT.

This chain's CDR3 is CASSSSGTGLKREKLFF. CDR3 in DNA: TGTGCCAGCAGCTCCTCCGGGACAGGGCTAAAACGCGAAAAACTGTTTTTT. The chain has TRBV7-9 and TRBJ1-4, with 9 bases lining up with TRBD1. This CDR3 region has 17 residues. The ends lost 4 bases at V and 8 bases at J; junction bases unmatched: 14. The germline CDR1 and CDR2 sequences are SEHNR and FQNEAQ (reference sequence).

The CDR3 DNA reads TGTGCCAGCAGTGAAGTGCCGCTTTCCGGGACAGGGATCTACGAGCAGTACTTC. Amino acid sequence: CASSEVPLSGTGIYEQYF. This rearrangement joins TRBV6-1 to TRBJ2-7; TRBD1 matches 9 bases. CDR1 is MNHNS, CDR2 SASEGT, per germline. J gave up 3 bases and V 1 base, and 13 bases lay outside the gene matches. The CDR3 consists of 18 residues.

The chain links TRBV6-8 to TRBJ2-4; 9 bases are shared with TRBD1. The CDR3 sequence is 21 residues long. V lost 7 bases and J lost 2; bases outside the gene matches: 24. CDR1 and CDR2 (germline): MNHGY, SAAAGT. The CDR3 coding sequence is TGTGCCAGCAAAACCCGACGCCCCGGACAGGGGCCCAACTCGTCCAAAAACATTCAGTACTTC. It specifies CASKTRRPGQGPNSSKNIQYF.

The gene calls are TRBV7-2 and TRBJ2-5; 11 positions agree with TRBD2. CDR3 length: 15 residues. The germline gives CDR1 SGHTA, CDR2 FQGNSA. V lost 5 bases to trimming and J lost 4 bases; unmatched junction nucleotides: 6. In DNA, the CDR3 is TGTGCCAGCAGCCACCCTAGCGGGAGGCGAGAGACCCAGTACTTC. Protein sequence: CASSHPSGRRETQYF.

CDR3 sequence (DNA): TGTGCCAGCAGCCCAAACAATATGGACAGGGCTTTTAACACCATATATTTT. It yields the protein CASSPNNMDRAFNTIYF. This sequence joins TRBV14 and TRBJ1-3, with TRBD1 identical over 8 bases. The trim removed 4 bases at V and 7 bases at J, leaving 15 bases unmatched. This CDR3 is built from 17 residues. Germline V lookup: CDR1 SGHDN, CDR2 FVKESK.

The CDR3 sequence: CASRSTERNGYTF. DNA of the CDR3: TGTGCCAGTAGATCGACAGAAAGAAATGGCTACACCTTC. The rearrangement links TRBV19 to TRBJ1-2, with D tentatively TRBD1 (5 bases). Trimming took off 6 bases at V and 6 bases at J, with 14 bases between the two ends. The CDR3 extends over 13 amino acids. The germline CDR1 and CDR2 sequences are LNHDA and SQIVND (reference sequence). The full variable domain, with the rest looked up from reference TRBV19 and TRBJ1-2, is DGGITQSPKYLFRKEGQNVTLSCEQNLNHDAMYWYRQDPGQGLRLIYYSQIVNDFQKGDIAEGYSVSREKKESFPLTVTSAQKNPTAFYLCASRSTERNGYTFGSGTRLTVV.

In DNA, the CDR3 is TGTGCCATCAGCATTAGCGGGGGGAACACCGGGGAGCTGTTTTTT. This encodes CAISISGGNTGELFF. The V gene is TRBV10-3, the J gene TRBJ2-2, with TRBD2 matching over 9 bases. The CDR3 sequence is 15 residues long. Germline CDR1 is ENHRY and CDR2 is SYGVKD. V was pared by 6 bases and J by 1 base, with 3 bases of the junction left unmatched.

This chain joins TRBV3-1 (or the pseudogene TRBV3-2) and TRBJ1-1; TRBD1 is a possible D gene (5 bases). Trimming removed 4 bases at V and 3 bases at J, with 12 bases between. Germline CDR1 and CDR2: LGHDT and YNNKEL (reference sequence). This CDR3 has 14 amino acids. The CDR3 DNA follows: TGTGCCAGCAGCCTTTGGCCGGGGGACACTGAAGCTTTCTTT. This gives the protein CASSLWPGDTEAFF.

The genes are TRBV5-1 and TRBJ2-2, with D perhaps TRBD2 (6 bases). Germline V gives CDR1 SGHRS, CDR2 YFSETQ. Deletions cut 1 base from V and 7 bases from J, with 17 bases between. CDR3 length equals 16 residues. CDR3 sequence: CASSLRPSGEGGELFF. CDR3 coding DNA: TGCGCCAGCAGCTTGCGGCCATCGGGGGAAGGCGGGGAGCTGTTTTTT.

The chain uses TRBV2 and TRBJ1-1; 9 bases match TRBD1. CDR3 length: 15 amino acids. CDR1 and CDR2 from the germline V gene are SNHLY and FYNNEI. V was clipped by 4 bases and J by 3 bases; unmatched bases: 6. This CDR3 reads CASSGTGALHTEAFF. CDR3 DNA: TGTGCCAGCAGTGGGACAGGGGCGCTGCACACTGAAGCTTTCTTT.

This clone was counted only a few times. The chain combines TRBV10-2 with TRBJ2-2; weak D call: TRBD1 (6 bases). Germline assignment: CDR1 WSHSY and CDR2 SAAADI. Trimming removed 7 bases at V and 6 bases at J, with 12 bases between. The CDR3 is made up of 13 amino acids. CDR3 sequence reads: CASTLQGSGELFF. In DNA form, the CDR3 reads TGCGCCAGCACCCTACAGGGATCCGGGGAGCTGTTTTTT.

This sequence joins TRBV5-6 and TRBJ1-5; the D is unclear. Trimming pared 4 bases from V and 7 bases from J, leaving 18 bases between. Germline CDR1 SGHDT, CDR2 YYEEEE. The CDR3 runs to 15 residues. CDR3 in DNA: TGTGCCAGCAGCGCAGGACTAGCTGGATGGCAGCCCCAGCATTTT. Protein sequence: CASSAGLAGWQPQHF. Full variable domain (missing parts from reference TRBV5-6 and TRBJ1-5): DAGVTQSPTHLIKTRGQQVTLRCSPKSGHDTVSWYQQALGQGPQFIFQYYEEEERQRGNFPDRFSGHQFPNYSSELNVNALLLGDSALYLCASSAGLAGWQPQHFGDGTRLSIL.

The chain links TRBV27 to TRBJ2-1; 13 bases match TRBD2. The CDR3 extends over 15 amino acids. The germline CDR1 and CDR2 sequences are MNHEY and SMNVEV (reference sequence). V was clipped by 3 bases and J by 7 bases; unmatched bases: 3. CDR3 nucleotide sequence: TGTGCCAGCAGTTTTTGGACTAGCGGGAGAAATGAGCAGTTCTTC. It translates to CASSFWTSGRNEQFF.

This chain links TRBV5-1 with TRBJ1-1, with 7 bases identical to TRBD1. The CDR3 runs to 13 residues. Germline values: CDR1 SGHRS, CDR2 YFSETQ. Losses at the gene ends were 2 bases for V and 11 bases for J; bases not matched to a gene: 9. The CDR3 DNA reads TGCGCCAGCAGCTTTCCGGCAGGGGGTCTCGCTTTCTTT. Protein sequence: CASSFPAGGLAFF.

This clone is a singleton in its sample. The chain is built from TRBV11-2 and TRBJ1-1, with TRBD1 as a possible D gene (6 bases). The germline V and J ends were trimmed by 8 bases and 2 bases, with 15 bases remaining between them. The CDR3 loop spans 14 amino acids. Germline CDR1 is SGHAT and CDR2 is FQNNGV. In DNA, the CDR3 is TGTGCCAGCCGATGGGGGGGGACAAACACTGAAGCTTTCTTT. Residues: CASRWGGTNTEAFF.